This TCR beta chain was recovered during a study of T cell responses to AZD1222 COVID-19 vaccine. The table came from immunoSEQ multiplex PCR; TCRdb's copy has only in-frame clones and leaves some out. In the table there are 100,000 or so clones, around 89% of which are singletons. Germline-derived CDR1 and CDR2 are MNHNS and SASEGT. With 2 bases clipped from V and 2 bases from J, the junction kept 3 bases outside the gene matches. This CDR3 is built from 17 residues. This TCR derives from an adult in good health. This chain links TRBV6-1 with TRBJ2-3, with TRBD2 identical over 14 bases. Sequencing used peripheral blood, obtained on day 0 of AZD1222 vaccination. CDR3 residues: CASSERLAGGYTDTQYF. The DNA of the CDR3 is TGTGCCAGCAGTGAACGACTAGCGGGAGGGTACACAGATACGCAGTATTTT.